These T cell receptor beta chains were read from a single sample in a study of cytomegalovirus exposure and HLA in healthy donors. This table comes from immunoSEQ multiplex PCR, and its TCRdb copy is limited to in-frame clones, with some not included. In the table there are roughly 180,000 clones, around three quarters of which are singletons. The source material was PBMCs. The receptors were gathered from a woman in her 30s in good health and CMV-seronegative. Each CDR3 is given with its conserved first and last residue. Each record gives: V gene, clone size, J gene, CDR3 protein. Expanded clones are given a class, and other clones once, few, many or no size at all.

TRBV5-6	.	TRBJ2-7	CASSLVGRSYEQYF
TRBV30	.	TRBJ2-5	CAWSLIPGETQYF
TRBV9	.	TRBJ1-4	CASSVAPSTNEKLFF
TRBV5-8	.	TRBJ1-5	CASSLNGMQPQHF
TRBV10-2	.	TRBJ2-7	CASSEFRYEQYF
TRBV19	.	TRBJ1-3	CASRTQGDGNTIYF
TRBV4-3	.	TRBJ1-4	CASSQGARGNEKLFF
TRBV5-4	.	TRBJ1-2	CASSDPGTGYGYTF
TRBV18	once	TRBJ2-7	CASSRNRGSEQYF
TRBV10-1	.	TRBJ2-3	CASSEILGDTQYF
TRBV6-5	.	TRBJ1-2	CASSYSTIGAGGYTF
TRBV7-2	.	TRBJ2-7	CASSLAREQYF
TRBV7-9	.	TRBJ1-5	CASSQVVGQPQHF
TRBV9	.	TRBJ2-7	CASSVAQGAYEQYF
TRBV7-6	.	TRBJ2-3	CASSLGLAGGLRDTQYF
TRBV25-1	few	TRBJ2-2	CASSGGAGAIQTGELFF
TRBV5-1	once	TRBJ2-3	CASSLAGGAVYTDTQYF
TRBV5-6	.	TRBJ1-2	CASGLEGPNYGYTF
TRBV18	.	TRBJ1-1	CASFSSGQLEAFF
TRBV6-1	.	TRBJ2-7	CASSGLAGTYEQYF
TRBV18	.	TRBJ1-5	CASSPEGGEVRQPQHF
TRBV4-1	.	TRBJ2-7	CASSQEGAGRTYEQYF
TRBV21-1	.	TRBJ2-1	CASSKEGQGLNEQFF
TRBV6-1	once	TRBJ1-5	CASSAKQGAGQPQHF
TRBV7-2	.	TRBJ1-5	CASSSQTGGNQPQHF
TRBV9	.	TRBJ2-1	CASSVNNGEQFF